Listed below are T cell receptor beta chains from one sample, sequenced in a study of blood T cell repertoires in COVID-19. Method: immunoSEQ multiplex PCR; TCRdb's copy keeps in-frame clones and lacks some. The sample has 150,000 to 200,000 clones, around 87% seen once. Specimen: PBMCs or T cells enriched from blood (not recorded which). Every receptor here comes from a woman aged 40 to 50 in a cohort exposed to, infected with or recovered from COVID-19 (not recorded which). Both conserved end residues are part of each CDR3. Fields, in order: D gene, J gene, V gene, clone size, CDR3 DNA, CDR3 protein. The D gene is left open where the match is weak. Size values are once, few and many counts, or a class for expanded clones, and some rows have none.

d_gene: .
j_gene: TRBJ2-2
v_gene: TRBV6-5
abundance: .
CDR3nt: TGTGCCAGCAGTTACCTGGGCTTGGGGAACACCGGGGAGCTGTTTTTT
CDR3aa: CASSYLGLGNTGELFF

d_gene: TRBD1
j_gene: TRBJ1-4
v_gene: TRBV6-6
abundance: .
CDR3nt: TGTGCCAGCAGTTACTCGACAGGGGGTAATGAAAAACTGTTTTTT
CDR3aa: CASSYSTGGNEKLFF

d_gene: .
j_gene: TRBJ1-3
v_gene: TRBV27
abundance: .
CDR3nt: TGTGCCAGCAGTCACGACAGTGGAAACACCATATATTTT
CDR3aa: CASSHDSGNTIYF

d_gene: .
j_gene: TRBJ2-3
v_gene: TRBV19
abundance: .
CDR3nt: TGTGCCACCCTGCCCGGGACAACCACAGATACGCAGTATTTT
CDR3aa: CATLPGTTTDTQYF

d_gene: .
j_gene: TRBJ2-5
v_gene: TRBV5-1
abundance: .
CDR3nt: TGCGCCAGCAGCCTTAGGATCCTTCCGGGGGAGACCCAGTACTTC
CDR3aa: CASSLRILPGETQYF

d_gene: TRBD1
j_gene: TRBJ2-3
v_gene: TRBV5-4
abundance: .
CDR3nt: TGTGCCAGCAGCAAAGGACAGGGGAGCACAGATACGCAGTATTTT
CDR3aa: CASSKGQGSTDTQYF

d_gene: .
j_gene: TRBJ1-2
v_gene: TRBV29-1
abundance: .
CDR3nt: TGCAGCGTTGAGGGGGGACTAGCTAACTATGGCTACACCTTC
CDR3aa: CSVEGGLANYGYTF

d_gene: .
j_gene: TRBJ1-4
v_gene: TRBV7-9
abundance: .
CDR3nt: TGTGCCAGCAGCGCCGACAGGTTTGAGGGGCTAGATGAAAAACTGTTTTTT
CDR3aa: CASSADRFEGLDEKLFF

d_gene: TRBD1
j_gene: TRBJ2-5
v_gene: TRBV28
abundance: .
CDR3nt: TGTGCCAGCAGTTTACCGACAGGGCCCGGCGAGACCCAGTACTTC
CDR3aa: CASSLPTGPGETQYF

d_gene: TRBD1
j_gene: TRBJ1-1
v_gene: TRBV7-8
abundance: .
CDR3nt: TGTGCCAGCAGCTCGAAGGGGGCCGCCACTGAAGCTTTCTTT
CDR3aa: CASSSKGAATEAFF

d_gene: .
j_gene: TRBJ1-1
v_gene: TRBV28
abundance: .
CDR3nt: TGTGCCAGCAGTTTCATATCTTCAGGGCAGGGAGCTTTCTTT
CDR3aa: CASSFISSGQGAFF

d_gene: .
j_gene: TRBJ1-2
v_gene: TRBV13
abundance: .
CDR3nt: TGTGCCAGCAGCTTATCGGCAGGGCGGTTTGGCTACACCTTC
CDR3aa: CASSLSAGRFGYTF

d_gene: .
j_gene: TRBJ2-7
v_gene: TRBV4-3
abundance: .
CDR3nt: TGCGCCAGCAGCCAATTGCAGTACTACGAGCAGTACTTC
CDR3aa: CASSQLQYYEQYF

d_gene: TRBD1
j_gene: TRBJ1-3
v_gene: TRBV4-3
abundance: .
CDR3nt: TGCGCCAGCAGCCTGACAGGGCGGCCAAACACCATATATTTT
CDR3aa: CASSLTGRPNTIYF

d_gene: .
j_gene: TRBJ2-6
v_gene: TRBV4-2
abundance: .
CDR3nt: TGTGCCAGCAGCGACTCGGAAGGCTCTGGGGCCAACGTCCTGACTTTC
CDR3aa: CASSDSEGSGANVLTF

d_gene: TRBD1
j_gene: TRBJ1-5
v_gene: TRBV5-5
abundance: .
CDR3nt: TGTGCCAGCAGCTCGGTTGGGACAGTCTACAATCAGCCCCAGCATTTT
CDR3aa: CASSSVGTVYNQPQHF

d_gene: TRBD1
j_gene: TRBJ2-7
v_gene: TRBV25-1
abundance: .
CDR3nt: TGTGCCAGCAGTGAATATGGGGACAGGGGAATACACGAGCAGTACTTC
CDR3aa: CASSEYGDRGIHEQYF

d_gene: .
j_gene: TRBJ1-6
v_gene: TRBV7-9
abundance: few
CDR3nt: TGTGCCAGCAGCCCAGCTAGAGGGAGCTCCTATAATTCACCCCTCCACTTT
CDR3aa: CASSPARGSSYNSPLHF

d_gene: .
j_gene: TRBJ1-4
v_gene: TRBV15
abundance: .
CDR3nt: TGTGCCACCAGCAGAGATCGCTCTACCGGGGAAAAACTGTTTTTT
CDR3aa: CATSRDRSTGEKLFF

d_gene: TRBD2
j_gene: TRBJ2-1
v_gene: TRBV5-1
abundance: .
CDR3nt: TGCGCCAGCAGCTTGGCTTTCGGGACTAGGGGGAGGGATGAGCAGTTCTTC
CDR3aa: CASSLAFGTRGRDEQFF

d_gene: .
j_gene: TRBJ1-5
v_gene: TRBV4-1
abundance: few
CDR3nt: TGCGCCAGCAGCCTAGACGCGGGAAATCAGCCCCAGCATTTT
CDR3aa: CASSLDAGNQPQHF

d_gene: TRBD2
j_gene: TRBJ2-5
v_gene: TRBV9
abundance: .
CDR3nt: TGTGCCAGCAGCTCTAGCGGGGGGGACCAAGAGACCCAGTACTTC
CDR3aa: CASSSSGGDQETQYF

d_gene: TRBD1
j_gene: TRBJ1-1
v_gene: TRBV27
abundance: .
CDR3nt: TGTGCCAGCAGCCTGACAGGGTTGAACACTGAAGCTTTCTTT
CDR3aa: CASSLTGLNTEAFF

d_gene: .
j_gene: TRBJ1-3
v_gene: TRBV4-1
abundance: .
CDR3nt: TGCGCCAGCAGCCCGGAAGGATCAGGGCGAGGAAACACCATATATTTT
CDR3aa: CASSPEGSGRGNTIYF

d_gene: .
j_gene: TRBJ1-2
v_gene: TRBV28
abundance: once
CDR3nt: TGTGCCGAAAACGGTCCATATGGCTACACCTTC
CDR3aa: CAENGPYGYTF

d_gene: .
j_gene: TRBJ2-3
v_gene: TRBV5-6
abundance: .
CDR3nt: TGTGCCAGCAGCCCCACGGCGGGGCTAAGCACAGATACGCAGTATTTT
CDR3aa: CASSPTAGLSTDTQYF

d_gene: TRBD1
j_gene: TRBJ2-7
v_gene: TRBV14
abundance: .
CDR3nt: TGTGCCAGCAGGCGGACAGGGGACTACGAGCAGTACTTC
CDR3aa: CASRRTGDYEQYF

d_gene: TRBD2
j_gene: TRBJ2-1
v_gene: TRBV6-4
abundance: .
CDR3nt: TGTGCCAGCAGTGACTCGACGGTTGATAAGCGGGGGAACAATGAGCAGTTCTTC
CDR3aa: CASSDSTVDKRGNNEQFF

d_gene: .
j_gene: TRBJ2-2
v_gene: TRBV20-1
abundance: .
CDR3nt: TGCAGTGCTAGTACGGGAGTCGGGGAGCTGTTTTTT
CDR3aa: CSASTGVGELFF

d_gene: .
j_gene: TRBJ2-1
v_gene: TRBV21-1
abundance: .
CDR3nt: TGTGCCAGCAGCCCTACGGACAGGGCTTCTAATGAGCAGTTCTTC
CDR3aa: CASSPTDRASNEQFF

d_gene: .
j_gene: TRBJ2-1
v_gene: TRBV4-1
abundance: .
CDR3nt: TGCGCCAGCAGCCGATCGGGCAATGAGCAGTTCTTC
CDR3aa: CASSRSGNEQFF

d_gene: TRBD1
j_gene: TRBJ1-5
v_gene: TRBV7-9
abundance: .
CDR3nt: TGTGCCAGCAGCTTAGGGGGGACAGGGGTAGACAATCAGCCCCAGCATTTT
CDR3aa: CASSLGGTGVDNQPQHF

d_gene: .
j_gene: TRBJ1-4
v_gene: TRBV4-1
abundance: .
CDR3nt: TGCGCCAGCAGGGCCCAGGGTGGCGAAAAACTGTTTTTT
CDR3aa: CASRAQGGEKLFF

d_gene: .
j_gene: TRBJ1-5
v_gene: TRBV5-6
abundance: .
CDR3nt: TGTGCCAGCAGCCCCGGGGGGGCGGCTCAGCCCCAGCATTTT
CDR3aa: CASSPGGAAQPQHF

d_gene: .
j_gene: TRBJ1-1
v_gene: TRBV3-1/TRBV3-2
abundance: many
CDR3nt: TGTGCCAGCAGCCAAGATCGAGTTGGAGTGAACACTGAAGCTTTCTTT
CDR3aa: CASSQDRVGVNTEAFF

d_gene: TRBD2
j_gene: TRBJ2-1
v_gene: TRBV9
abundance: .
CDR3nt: TGTGCCAGCAGCCCCCGTCATGCGGGAGGGGACAATGAGCAGTTCTTC
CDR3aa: CASSPRHAGGDNEQFF

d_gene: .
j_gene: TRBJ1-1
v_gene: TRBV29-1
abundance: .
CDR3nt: TGCAGCGCAGTGGAGGGGCAGGGGAGGGATGAAGCTTTCTTT
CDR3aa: CSAVEGQGRDEAFF

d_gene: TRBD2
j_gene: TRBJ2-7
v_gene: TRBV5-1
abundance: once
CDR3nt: TGCGCCAGCAGCTCTAGCGGGAGTCCCTACGAGCAGTACTTC
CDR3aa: CASSSSGSPYEQYF

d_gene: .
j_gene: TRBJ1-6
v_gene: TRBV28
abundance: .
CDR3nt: TGTGCCAGCACCTCCTCTCGGGGAGAACCCCTCCACTTT
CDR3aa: CASTSSRGEPLHF

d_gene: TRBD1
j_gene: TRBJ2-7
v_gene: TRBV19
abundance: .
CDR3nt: TGTGCCAGTAGTATTACAGGGGGCTACGAGCAGTACTTC
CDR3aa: CASSITGGYEQYF

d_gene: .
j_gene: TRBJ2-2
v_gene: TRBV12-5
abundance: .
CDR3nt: TGTGCTAGTGGTTTGTTCCTCCGCGCAGGGATGTTT
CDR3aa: CASGLFLRAGMF